This T cell receptor beta chain was retrieved from a study of OX40 agonist ivuxolimab in advanced cancers. Germline CDR1 is MGHDK and CDR2 is SYGVNS. J was trimmed by 2 bases and V by 4 bases; bases with no gene match: 4. The CDR3 length is 15 residues. Sequencing used immunoSEQ multiplex PCR; TCRdb keeps in-frame clones, though not all of them. This sample carries approximately 24,000 clones, about 70% of them seen once, and the ten largest clones take 14%. The rearrangement links TRBV25-1 to TRBJ1-2, with 10 bases identical to TRBD1. The sequence was obtained from an adult with an advanced solid tumor such as melanoma, head and neck, liver or kidney cancer. The sequences come from CD4+ or CD8+ T cells sorted from blood, collected in a trial of the OX40 agonist ivuxolimab. The CDR3 reads CASSATGQGNYGYTF. For the CDR3, the DNA is TGTGCCAGCAGTGCAACGGGACAGGGGAACTATGGCTACACCTTC.